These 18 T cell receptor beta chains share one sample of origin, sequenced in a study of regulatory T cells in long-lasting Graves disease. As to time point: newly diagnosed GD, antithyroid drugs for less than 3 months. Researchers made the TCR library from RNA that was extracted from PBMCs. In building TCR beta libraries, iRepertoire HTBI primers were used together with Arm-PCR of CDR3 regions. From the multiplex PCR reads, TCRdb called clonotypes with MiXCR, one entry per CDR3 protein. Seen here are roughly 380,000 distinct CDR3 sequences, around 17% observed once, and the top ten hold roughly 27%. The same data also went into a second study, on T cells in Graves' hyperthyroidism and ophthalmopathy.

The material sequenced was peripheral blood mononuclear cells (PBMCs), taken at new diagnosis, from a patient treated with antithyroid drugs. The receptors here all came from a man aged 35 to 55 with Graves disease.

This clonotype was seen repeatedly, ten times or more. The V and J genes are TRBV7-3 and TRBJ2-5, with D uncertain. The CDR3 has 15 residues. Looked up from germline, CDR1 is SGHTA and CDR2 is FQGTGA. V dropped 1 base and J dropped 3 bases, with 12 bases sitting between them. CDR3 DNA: TGTGCCAGCAGCTTAATGGGTCAGGCAGAAGAGACCCAGTACTTC. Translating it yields CASSLMGQAEETQYF.

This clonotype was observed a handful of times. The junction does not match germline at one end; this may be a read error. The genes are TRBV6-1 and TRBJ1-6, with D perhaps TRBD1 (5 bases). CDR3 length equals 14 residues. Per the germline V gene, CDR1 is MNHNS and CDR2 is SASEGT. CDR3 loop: CASSPTRGNSPLHF. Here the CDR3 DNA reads TGTGCCAGCAGTCCGACGAGGGGTAATTCGCCCCTCCACTTT.

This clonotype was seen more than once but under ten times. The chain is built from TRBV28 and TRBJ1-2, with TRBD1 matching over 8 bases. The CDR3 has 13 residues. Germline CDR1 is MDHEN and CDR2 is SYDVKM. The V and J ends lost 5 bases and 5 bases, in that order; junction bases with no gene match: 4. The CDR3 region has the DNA TGTGCCAGCAGTCAGGGGGCGAGGTATGGCTACACCTTC. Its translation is CASSQGARYGYTF.

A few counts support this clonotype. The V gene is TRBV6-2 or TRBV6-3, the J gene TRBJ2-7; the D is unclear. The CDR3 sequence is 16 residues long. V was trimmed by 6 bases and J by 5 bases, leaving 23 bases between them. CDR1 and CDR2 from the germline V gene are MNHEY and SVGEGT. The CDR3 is CASSPRKSPLFHEQYF. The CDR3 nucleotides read TGTGCCAGCAGCCCAAGGAAATCCCCACTTTTTCACGAGCAGTACTTC.

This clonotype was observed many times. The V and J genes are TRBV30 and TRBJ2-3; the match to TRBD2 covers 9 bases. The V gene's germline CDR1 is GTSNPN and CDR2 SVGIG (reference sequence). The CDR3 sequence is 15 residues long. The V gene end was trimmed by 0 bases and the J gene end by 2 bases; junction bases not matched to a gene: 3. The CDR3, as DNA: TGTGCCTGGAGTGTAAAGCGGGGGGACACAGATACGCAGTATTTT. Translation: CAWSVKRGDTDTQYF.

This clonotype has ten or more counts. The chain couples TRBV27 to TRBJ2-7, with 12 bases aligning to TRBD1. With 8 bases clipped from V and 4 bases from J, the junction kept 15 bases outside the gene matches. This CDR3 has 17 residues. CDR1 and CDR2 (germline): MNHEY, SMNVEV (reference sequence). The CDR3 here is CASSPGQGATRGYEQYF. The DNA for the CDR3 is TGTGCCAGCTCTCCGGGACAGGGGGCCACTAGGGGGTACGAGCAGTACTTC.

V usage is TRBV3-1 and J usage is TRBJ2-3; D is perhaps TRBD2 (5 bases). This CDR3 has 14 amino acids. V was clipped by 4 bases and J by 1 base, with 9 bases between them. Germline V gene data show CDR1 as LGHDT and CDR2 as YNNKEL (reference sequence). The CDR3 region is CASSLMRGTDTQYF. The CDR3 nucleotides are TGTGCCAGCAGCCTCATGAGGGGCACAGATACGCAGTATTTT.

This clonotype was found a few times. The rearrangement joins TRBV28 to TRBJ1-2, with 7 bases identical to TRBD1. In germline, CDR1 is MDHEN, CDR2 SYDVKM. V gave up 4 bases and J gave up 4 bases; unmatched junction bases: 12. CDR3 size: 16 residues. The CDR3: CASSSGDRDNSYGYTF. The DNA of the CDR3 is TGTGCCAGCAGTTCCGGAGACAGGGATAACAGCTATGGCTACACCTTC.

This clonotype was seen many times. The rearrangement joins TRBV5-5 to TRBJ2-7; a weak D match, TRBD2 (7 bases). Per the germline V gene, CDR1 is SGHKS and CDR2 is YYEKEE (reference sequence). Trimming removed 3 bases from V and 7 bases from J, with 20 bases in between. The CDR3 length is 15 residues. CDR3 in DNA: TGTGCCAGCAGCTGGGGGGCGCGGGAGCTAGGGGAGCAGTACTTC. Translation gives CASSWGARELGEQYF.

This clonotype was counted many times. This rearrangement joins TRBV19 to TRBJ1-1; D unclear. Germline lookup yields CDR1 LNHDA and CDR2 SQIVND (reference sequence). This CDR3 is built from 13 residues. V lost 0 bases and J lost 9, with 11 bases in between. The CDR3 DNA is TGTGCCAGTAGTATAGATCCGCGCAATAAAGCTTTCTTT. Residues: CASSIDPRNKAFF.

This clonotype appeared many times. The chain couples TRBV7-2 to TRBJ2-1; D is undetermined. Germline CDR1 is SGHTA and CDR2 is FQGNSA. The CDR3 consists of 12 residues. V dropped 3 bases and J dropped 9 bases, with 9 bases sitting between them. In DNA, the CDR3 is TGTGCCAGCAGCTTTAGATGGGGTGAGCAGTTCTTC. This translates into CASSFRWGEQFF.

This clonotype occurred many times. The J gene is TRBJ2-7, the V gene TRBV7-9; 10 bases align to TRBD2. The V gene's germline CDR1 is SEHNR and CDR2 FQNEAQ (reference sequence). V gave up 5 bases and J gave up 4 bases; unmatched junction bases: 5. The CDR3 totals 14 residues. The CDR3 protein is CASSISGGTYEQYF. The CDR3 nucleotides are TGTGCCAGCAGCATTAGCGGGGGGACGTACGAGCAGTACTTC.

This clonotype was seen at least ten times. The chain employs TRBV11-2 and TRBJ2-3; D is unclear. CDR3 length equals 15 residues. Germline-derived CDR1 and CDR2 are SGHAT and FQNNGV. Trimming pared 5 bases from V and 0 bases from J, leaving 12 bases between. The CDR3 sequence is CASSTRRPSTDTQYF. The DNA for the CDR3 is TGTGCCAGCAGCACCCGGCGCCCTAGCACAGATACGCAGTATTTT.

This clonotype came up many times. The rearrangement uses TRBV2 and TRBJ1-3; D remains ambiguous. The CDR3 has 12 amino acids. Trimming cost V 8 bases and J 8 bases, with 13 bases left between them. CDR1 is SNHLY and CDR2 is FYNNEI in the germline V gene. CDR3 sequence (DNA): TGTGCCAGCCTTGGGTTGCGGGACACCATATATTTT. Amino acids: CASLGLRDTIYF.

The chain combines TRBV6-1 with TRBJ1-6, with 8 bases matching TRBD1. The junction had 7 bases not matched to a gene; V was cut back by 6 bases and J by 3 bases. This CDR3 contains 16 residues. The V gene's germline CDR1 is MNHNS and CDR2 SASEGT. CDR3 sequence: CASRGQGQIYNSPLHF. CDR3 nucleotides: TGTGCCAGCAGAGGACAGGGCCAAATCTATAATTCACCCCTCCACTTT.

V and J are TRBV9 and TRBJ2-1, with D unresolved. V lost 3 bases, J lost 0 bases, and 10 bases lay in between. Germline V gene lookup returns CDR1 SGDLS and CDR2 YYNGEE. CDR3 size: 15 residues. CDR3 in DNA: TGTGCCAGCAGCGCGAGAGAAAGCTCCTACAATGAGCAGTTCTTC. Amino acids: CASSARESSYNEQFF.

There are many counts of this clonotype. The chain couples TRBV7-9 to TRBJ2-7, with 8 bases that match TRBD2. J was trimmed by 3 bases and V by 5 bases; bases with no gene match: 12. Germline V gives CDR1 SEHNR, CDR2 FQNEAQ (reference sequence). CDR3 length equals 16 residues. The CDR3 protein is CASSPPAGGARYEQYF. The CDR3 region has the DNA TGTGCCAGCAGCCCGCCCGCCGGGGGGGCGCGCTACGAGCAGTACTTC.

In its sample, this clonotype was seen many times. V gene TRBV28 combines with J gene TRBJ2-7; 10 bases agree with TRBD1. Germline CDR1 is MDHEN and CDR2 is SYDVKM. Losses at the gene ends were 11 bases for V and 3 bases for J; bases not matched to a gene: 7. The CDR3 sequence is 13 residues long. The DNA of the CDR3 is TGTGCCGCCCGGACAGGGGGAAGCTACGAGCAGTACTTC. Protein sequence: CAARTGGSYEQYF.